This TCR beta chain was identified in a study of response to subunit inactivated influenza vaccine. TCRdb ran MiXCR on the RT-PCR reads and lists one entry per CDR3 protein. The repertoire holds roughly 460,000 distinct CDR3 sequences, with approximately 11% as singletons. The V gene end was trimmed by 3 bases and the J gene end by 5 bases; junction bases not matched to a gene: 1. Germline V gives CDR1 LNHNV, CDR2 YYDKDF (reference sequence). The CDR3 is 14 residues long. Study results and limitations: Each seasonal influenza vaccination recruits few new T cells, the authors suggested.

This clonotype has more than one count but fewer than ten. The antigen is not known. The material was PBMCs from blood, obtained more than 35 days after vaccination. The V call is TRBV15, the J call TRBJ1-5, with 10 bases aligning to TRBD1. This TCR came from a man aged 50 to 59 who received an inactivated influenza vaccine. DNA for the CDR3: TGTGCCACCAGCAGCGGACAGGGGGATCAGCCCCAGCATTTT. Protein sequence: CATSSGQGDQPQHF.